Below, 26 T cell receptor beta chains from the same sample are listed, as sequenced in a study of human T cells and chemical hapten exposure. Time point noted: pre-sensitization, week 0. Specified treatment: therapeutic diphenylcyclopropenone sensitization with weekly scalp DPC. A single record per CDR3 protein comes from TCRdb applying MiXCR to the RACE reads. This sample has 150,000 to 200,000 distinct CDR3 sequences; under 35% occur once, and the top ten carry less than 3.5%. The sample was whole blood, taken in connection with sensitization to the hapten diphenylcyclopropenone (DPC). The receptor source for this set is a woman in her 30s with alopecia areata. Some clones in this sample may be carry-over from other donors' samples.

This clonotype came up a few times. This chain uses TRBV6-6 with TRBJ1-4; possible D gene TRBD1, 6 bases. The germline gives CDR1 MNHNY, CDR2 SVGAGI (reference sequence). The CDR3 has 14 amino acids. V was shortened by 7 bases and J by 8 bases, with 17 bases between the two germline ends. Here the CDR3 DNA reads TGTGCCAGCACCCCGACAGGACAAGTCGAAAAACTGTTTTTT. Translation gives CASTPTGQVEKLFF.

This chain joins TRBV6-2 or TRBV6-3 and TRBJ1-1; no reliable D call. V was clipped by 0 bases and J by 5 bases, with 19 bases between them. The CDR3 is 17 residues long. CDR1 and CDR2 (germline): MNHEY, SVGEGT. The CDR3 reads CASSYSRGPGGRTEAFF. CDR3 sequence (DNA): TGTGCCAGCAGTTACTCCCGAGGTCCGGGCGGAAGGACTGAAGCTTTCTTT.

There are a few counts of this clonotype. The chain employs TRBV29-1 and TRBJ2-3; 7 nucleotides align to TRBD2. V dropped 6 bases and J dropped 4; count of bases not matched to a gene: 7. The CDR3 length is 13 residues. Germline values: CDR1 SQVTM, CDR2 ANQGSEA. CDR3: CSVGLAVADTQYF. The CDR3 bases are TGCAGCGTGGGTCTAGCGGTTGCAGATACGCAGTATTTT.

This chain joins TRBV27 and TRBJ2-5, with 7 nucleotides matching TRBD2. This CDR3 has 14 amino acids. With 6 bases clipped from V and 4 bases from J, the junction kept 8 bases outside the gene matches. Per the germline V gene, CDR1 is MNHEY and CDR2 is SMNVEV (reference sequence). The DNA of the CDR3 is TGTGCCAGCAGAGTAGGCGGGAGCTCAGAGACCCAGTACTTC. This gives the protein CASRVGGSSETQYF.

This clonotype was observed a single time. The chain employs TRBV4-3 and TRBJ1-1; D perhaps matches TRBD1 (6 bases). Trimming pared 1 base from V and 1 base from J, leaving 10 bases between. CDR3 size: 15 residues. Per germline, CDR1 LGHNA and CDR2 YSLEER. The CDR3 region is CASSQVHRENTEAFF. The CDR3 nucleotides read TGCGCCAGCAGCCAAGTTCACAGGGAGAACACTGAAGCTTTCTTT.

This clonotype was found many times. DNA of the CDR3: TGTGCCAGCAGTTATCCGGGCGGGGCTGAAGCTTTCTTT. Amino acid sequence: CASSYPGGAEAFF. The chain links TRBV6-6 to TRBJ1-1; D not resolved. In germline, CDR1 is MNHNY, CDR2 SVGAGI (reference sequence). CDR3 length: 13 residues. V lost 3 bases and J lost 6, with 11 bases in between.

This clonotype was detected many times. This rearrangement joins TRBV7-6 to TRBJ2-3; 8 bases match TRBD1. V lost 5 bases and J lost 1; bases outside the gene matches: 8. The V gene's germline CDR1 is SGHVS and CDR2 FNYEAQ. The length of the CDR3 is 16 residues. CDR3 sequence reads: CASSPRTGRGTDTQYF. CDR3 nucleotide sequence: TGTGCCAGCAGCCCACGGACAGGGCGAGGCACAGATACGCAGTATTTT.

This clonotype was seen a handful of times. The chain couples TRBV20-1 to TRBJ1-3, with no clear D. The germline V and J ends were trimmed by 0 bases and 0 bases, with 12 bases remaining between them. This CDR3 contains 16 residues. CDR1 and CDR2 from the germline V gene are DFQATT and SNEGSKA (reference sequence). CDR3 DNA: TGCAGTGCTAGAGATCGAAGACTGAACTCTGGAAACACCATATATTTT. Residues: CSARDRRLNSGNTIYF.

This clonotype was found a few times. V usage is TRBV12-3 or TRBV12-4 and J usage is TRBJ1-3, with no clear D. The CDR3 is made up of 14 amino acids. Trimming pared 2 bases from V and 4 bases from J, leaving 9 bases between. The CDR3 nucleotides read TGTGCCAGCAGTTTACGGGTCGCCGGAAACACCATATATTTT. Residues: CASSLRVAGNTIYF.

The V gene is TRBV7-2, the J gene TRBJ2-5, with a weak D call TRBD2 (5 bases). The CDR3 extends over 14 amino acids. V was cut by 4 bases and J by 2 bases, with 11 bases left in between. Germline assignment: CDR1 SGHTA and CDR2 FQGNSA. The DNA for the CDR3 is TGTGCCAGCAGCTCCCGCCCGGGGCAAGAGACCCAGTACTTC. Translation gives CASSSRPGQETQYF. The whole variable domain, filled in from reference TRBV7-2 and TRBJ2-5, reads GAGVSQSPSNKVTEKGKDVELRCDPISGHTALYWYRQSLGQGLEFLIYFQGNSAPDKSGLPSDRFSAERTGGSVSTLTIQRTQQEDSAVYLCASSSRPGQETQYFGPGTRLLVL.

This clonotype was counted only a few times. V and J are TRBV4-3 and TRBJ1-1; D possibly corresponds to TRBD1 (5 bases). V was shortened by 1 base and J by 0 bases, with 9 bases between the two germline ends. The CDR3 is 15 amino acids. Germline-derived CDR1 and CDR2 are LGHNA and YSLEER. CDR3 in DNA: TGCGCCAGCAGCCAAGTTCCAGGGATGAACACTGAAGCTTTCTTT. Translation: CASSQVPGMNTEAFF.

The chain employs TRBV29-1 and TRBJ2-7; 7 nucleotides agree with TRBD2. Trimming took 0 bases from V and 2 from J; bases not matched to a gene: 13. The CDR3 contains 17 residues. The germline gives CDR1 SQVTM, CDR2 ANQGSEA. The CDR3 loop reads CSVEDTGDGGGTYEQYF. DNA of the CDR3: TGCAGCGTTGAAGATACGGGGGACGGGGGAGGGACCTACGAGCAGTACTTC.

The CDR3 DNA reads TGCGCCAGCAGCTCGACAGGGGCAACGTCCGAGCAGTACTTC. Protein: CASSSTGATSEQYF. This rearrangement joins TRBV5-1 to TRBJ2-7, with 8 positions matching TRBD1. Germline values: CDR1 SGHRS, CDR2 YFSETQ. Trimming cost V 3 bases and J 6 bases; bases outside gene matches: 8. There are 14 residues in the CDR3.

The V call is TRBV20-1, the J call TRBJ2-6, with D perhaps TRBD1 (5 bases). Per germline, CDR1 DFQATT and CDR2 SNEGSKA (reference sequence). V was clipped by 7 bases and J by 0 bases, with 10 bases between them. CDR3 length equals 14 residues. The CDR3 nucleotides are TGCAGTGGACAGATGCTCTCTGGGGCCAACGTCCTGACTTTC. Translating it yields CSGQMLSGANVLTF.

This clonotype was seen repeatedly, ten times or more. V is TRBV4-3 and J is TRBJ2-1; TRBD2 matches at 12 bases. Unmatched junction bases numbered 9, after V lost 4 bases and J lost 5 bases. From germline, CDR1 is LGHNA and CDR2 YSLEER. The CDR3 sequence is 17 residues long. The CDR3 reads CASSLGTSGGPHNEQFF. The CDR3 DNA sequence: TGCGCCAGCAGCCTGGGAACTAGCGGGGGGCCACACAATGAGCAGTTCTTC.

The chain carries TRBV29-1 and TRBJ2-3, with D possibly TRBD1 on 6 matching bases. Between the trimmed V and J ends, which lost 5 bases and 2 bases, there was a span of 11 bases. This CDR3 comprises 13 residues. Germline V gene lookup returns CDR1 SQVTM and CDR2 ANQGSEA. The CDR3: CSVLTGFTDTQYF. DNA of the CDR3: TGCAGCGTTCTCACAGGGTTCACAGATACGCAGTATTTT.

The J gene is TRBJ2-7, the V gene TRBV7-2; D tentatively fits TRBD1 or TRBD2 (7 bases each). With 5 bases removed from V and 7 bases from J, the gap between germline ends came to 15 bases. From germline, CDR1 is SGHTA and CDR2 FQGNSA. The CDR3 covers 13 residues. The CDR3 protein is CASSPGQRGEQYF. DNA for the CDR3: TGTGCCAGCAGCCCGGGACAGCGGGGAGAGCAGTACTTC.

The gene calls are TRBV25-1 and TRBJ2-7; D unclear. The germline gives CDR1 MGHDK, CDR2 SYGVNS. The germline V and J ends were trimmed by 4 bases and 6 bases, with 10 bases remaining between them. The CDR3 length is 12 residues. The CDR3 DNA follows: TGTGCCAGCAGTGGACCTCCCCCCGAGCAGTACTTC. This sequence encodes CASSGPPPEQYF.

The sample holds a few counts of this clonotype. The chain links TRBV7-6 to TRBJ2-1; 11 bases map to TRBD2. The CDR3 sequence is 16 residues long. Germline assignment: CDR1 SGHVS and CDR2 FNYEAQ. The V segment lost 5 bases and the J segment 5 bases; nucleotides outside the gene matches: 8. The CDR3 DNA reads TGTGCCAGCAGCCTAATCGGGACTAGCGGTGACAATGAGCAGTTCTTC. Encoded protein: CASSLIGTSGDNEQFF.

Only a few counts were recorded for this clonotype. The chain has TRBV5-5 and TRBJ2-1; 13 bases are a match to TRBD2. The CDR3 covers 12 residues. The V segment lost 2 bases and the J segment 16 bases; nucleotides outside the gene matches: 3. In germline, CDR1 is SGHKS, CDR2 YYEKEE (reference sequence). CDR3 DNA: TGTGCCAGCAGCTTCGGGACTAGCGGGGATTTCTTC. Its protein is CASSFGTSGDFF.

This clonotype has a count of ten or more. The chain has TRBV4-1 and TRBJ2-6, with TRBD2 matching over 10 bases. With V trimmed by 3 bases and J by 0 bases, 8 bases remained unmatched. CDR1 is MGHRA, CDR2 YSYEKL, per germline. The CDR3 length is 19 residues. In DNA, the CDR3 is TGCGCCAGCAGCCATATAGGGACTAGCGATCCCTCTGGGGCCAACGTCCTGACTTTC. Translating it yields CASSHIGTSDPSGANVLTF.

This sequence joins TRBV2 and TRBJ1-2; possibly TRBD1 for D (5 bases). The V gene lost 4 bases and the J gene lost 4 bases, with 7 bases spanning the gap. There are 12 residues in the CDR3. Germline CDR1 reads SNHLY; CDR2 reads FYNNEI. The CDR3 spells CASSGRGYGYTF. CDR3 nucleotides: TGTGCCAGCAGTGGGAGGGGCTATGGCTACACCTTC.

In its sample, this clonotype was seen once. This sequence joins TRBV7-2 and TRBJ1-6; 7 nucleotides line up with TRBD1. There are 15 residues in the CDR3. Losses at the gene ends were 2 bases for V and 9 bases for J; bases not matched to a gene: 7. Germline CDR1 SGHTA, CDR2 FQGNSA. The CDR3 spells CASSLTGASSSPLHF. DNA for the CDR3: TGTGCCAGCAGCTTAACAGGGGCATCTAGTTCACCCCTCCACTTT.

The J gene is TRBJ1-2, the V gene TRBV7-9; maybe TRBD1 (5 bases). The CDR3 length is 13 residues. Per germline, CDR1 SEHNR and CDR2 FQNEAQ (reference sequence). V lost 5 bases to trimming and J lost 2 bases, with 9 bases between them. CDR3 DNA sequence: TGTGCCAGCAGCCATGCAGGGAACTATGGCTACACCTTC. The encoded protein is CASSHAGNYGYTF.

In nucleotides, the CDR3 is TGTGCCAGCAGTACTCGACAGGGGCTGGATTCACCCCTCCACTTT. It yields the protein CASSTRQGLDSPLHF. V usage is TRBV28 and J usage is TRBJ1-6; 8 nucleotides agree with TRBD1. This CDR3 comprises 15 residues. CDR1 and CDR2 from the germline V gene are MDHEN and SYDVKM. V was clipped by 5 bases and J by 8 bases; unmatched bases: 8.

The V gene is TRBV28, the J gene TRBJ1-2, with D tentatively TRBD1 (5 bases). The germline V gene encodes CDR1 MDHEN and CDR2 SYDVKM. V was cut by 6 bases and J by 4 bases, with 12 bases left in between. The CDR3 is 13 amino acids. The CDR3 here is CASRGRTSYGYTF. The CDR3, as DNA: TGTGCCAGCAGGGGACGGACCAGCTATGGCTACACCTTC.